One and the same sample provided the 9 T cell receptor beta chains below, sequenced in a study of T cells in Graves' hyperthyroidism and ophthalmopathy. Researchers took RNA transcripts and amplified the TCR beta CDR3 regions from them. First-round RT-PCR targeting the TCR CDR3 was performed with the HTBI primer set. From the multiplex PCR reads, TCRdb called clonotypes with MiXCR, one entry per CDR3 protein. The sample holds 500,000 to 650,000 distinct CDR3 sequences, 13% to 15% seen once. Sequenced material: blood. The receptors come from a woman aged 45-65 years with Graves' ophthalmopathy.

V usage is TRBV10-2 and J usage is TRBJ1-2; perhaps TRBD1 as D (5 bases). The CDR3 loop spans 16 amino acids. V lost 0 bases and J lost 8, with 19 bases in between. Per the germline V gene, CDR1 is WSHSY and CDR2 is SAAADI. DNA of the CDR3: TGCGCCAGCAGTGAGTCGACTCTTGGGCAGGGAAGGGGCTACACCTTC. Translated: CASSESTLGQGRGYTF.

This clonotype was seen at least ten times. The chain links TRBV7-9 to TRBJ2-4, with TRBD1 matching over 12 bases. This CDR3 is built from 16 residues. V shed 5 bases, J shed 8 bases, and the junction held 10 bases outside the gene matches. Germline CDR1 SEHNR, CDR2 FQNEAQ (reference sequence). CDR3 sequence reads: CASSETRDRGQDIQYF. The DNA of the CDR3 is TGTGCCAGCAGCGAAACCCGGGACAGGGGGCAGGACATTCAGTACTTC.

The rearrangement links TRBV20-1 to TRBJ2-6, with D maybe TRBD1 (6 bases). The V gene's germline CDR1 is DFQATT and CDR2 SNEGSKA (reference sequence). CDR3 length equals 15 residues. V was clipped by 0 bases and J by 4 bases, with 10 bases between them. For the CDR3, the DNA is TGCAGTGCTAGAGATCACAGGGCAGGGGCCAACGTCCTGACTTTC. As protein: CSARDHRAGANVLTF.

About this clonotype itself: This clone may be a read error of a much larger clone one base away. V is TRBV9 and J is TRBJ2-1; 8 bases line up with TRBD2. The germline CDR1 and CDR2 sequences are SGDLS and YYNGEE. This CDR3 comprises 17 residues. With 4 bases clipped from V and 0 bases from J, the junction kept 9 bases outside the gene matches. The CDR3: CASSPRTSRSSYNEQFF. CDR3 sequence (DNA): TGTGCCAGCAGCCCCCGGACTAGCAGGAGCTCCTACAATGAGCAGTTCTTC.

This clonotype was found a few times. V and J are TRBV6-2 or TRBV6-3 and TRBJ2-1, with TRBD2 matching 11 bases. Trimming took 3 bases from V and 8 from J; bases not matched to a gene: 9. The CDR3 is 16 residues long. Per germline, CDR1 MNHEY and CDR2 SVGEGT. CDR3 loop: CASSYYSGRAVDEQFF. CDR3 DNA: TGTGCCAGCAGTTATTATAGCGGGAGGGCCGTAGATGAGCAGTTCTTC.

The table lists this clonotype with many counts. V is TRBV12-3 or TRBV12-4 and J is TRBJ1-1; D possibly corresponds to TRBD1 (5 bases). Trimming pared 5 bases from V and 1 base from J, leaving 23 bases between. The CDR3 has 18 residues. CDR3 in DNA: TGTGCCAGCAGTCAGCTGGGACTCCCGTTTATTTCGAACACTGAAGCTTTCTTT. Its protein product is CASSQLGLPFISNTEAFF.

This clonotype was detected ten times or more. The chain has TRBV30 and TRBJ1-6; D unclear. CDR3 size: 15 residues. With 1 base removed from V and 5 bases from J, the gap between germline ends came to 12 bases. Germline V lookup: CDR1 GTSNPN, CDR2 SVGIG (reference sequence). As DNA, the CDR3 is TGTGCCTGGAGTGACCGGGATCCCCATAATTCACCCCTCCACTTT. The encoded protein is CAWSDRDPHNSPLHF.

This clonotype was detected many times. The chain links TRBV7-9 to TRBJ2-1; TRBD2 agrees at 8 bases. The CDR3 totals 15 residues. With V trimmed by 8 bases and J by 1 base, 7 bases remained unmatched. CDR1 and CDR2 (germline): SEHNR, FQNEAQ (reference sequence). This CDR3 reads CASPKVAGSYNEQFF. In nucleotides, the CDR3 is TGTGCCAGCCCCAAGGTAGCGGGATCCTACAATGAGCAGTTCTTC.

The rearrangement links TRBV12-3 or TRBV12-4 to TRBJ2-5; D gene uncertain. Trimming pared 0 bases from V and 4 bases from J, leaving 9 bases between. There are 14 residues in the CDR3. CDR3 protein: CASSLAAGGETQYF. The CDR3 nucleotides read TGTGCCAGCAGTTTAGCGGCAGGTGGAGAGACCCAGTACTTC.